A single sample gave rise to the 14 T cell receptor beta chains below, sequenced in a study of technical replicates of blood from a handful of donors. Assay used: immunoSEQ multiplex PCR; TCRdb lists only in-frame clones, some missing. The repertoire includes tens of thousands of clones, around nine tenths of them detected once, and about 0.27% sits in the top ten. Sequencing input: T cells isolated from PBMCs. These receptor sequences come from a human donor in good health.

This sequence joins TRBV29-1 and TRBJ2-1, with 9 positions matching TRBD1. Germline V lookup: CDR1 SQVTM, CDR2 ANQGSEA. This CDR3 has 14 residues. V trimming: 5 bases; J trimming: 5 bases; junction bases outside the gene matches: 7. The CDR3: CSVPGQGYHNEQFF. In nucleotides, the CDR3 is TGCAGCGTTCCCGGACAGGGGTACCACAATGAGCAGTTCTTC.

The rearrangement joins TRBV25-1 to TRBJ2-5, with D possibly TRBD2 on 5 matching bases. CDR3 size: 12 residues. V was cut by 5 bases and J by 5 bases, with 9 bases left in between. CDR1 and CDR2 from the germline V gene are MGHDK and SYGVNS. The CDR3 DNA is TGTGCCAGCAGTTGGGGAGTCGAGACCCAGTACTTC. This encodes CASSWGVETQYF.

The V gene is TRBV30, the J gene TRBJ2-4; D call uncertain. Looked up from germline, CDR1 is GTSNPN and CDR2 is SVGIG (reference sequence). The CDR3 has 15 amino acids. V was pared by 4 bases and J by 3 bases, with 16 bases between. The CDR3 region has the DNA TGTGCCTGGAAAGTGGATTATCTAGACAAAAACATTCAGTACTTC. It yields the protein CAWKVDYLDKNIQYF.

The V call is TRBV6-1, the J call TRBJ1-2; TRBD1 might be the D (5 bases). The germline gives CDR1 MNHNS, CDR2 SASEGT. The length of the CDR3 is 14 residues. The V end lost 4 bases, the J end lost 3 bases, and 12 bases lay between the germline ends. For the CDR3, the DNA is TGTGCCAGCAGTGTCAGGCAGGGTGACTATGGCTACACCTTC. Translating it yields CASSVRQGDYGYTF.

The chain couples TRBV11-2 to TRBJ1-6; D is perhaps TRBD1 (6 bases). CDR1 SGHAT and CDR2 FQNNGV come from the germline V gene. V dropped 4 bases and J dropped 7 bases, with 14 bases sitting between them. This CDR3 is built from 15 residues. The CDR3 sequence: CASSSAGAENSPLHF. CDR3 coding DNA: TGTGCCAGCAGCTCCGCAGGGGCGGAAAATTCACCCCTCCACTTT.

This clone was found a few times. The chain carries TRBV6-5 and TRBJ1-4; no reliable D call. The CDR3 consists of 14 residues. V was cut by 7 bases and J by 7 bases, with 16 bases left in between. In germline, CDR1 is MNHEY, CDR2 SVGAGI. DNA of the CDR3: TGTGCCAGCACCCAATTTAGCTCTGGTGAAAAACTGTTTTTT. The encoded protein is CASTQFSSGEKLFF.

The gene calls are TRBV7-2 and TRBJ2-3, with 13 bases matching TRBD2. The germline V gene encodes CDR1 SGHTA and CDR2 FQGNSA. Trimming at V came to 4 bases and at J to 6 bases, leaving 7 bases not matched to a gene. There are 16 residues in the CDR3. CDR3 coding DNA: TGTGCCAGCAGCTCCCGACTAGCGGGGGGTTTTGATACGCAGTATTTT. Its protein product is CASSSRLAGGFDTQYF.

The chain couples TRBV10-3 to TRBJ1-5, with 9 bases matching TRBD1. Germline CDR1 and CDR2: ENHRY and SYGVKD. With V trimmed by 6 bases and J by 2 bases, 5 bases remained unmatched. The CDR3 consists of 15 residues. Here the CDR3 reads CAIRRTGDGNQPQHF. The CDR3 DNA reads TGTGCCATCAGAAGGACAGGGGACGGCAATCAGCCCCAGCATTTT.

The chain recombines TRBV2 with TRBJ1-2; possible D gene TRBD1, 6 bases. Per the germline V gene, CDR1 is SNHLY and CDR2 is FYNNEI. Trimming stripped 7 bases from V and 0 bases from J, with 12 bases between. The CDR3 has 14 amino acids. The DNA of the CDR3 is TGTGCCAGCATCAAGGGGGACGCTAACTATGGCTACACCTTC. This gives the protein CASIKGDANYGYTF.

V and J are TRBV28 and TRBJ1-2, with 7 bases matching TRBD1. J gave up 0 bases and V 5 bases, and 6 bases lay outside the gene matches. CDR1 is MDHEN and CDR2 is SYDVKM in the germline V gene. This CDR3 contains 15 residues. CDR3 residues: CASSRGQVTNYGYTF. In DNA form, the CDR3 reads TGTGCCAGCAGTCGAGGACAGGTTACTAACTATGGCTACACCTTC.

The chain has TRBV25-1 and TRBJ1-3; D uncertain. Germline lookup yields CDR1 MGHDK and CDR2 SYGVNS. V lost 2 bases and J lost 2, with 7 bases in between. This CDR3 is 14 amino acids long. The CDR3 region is CASSETSTGNTIYF. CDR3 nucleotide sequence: TGTGCCAGCAGTGAAACAAGTACTGGAAACACCATATATTTT.

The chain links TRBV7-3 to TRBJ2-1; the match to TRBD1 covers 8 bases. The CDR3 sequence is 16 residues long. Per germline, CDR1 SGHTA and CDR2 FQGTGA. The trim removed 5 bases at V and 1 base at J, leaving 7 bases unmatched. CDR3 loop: CASSPRTGRSYNEQFF. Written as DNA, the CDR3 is TGTGCCAGCAGCCCCCGGACAGGGAGGTCCTACAATGAGCAGTTCTTC.

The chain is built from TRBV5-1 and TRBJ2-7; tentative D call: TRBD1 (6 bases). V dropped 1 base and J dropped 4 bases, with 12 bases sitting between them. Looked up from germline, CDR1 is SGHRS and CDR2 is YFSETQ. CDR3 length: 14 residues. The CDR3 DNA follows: TGCGCCAGCAGCTTGTCCCAGGGGTATTACGAGCAGTACTTC. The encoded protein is CASSLSQGYYEQYF. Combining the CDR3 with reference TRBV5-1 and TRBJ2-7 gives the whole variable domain KAGVTQTPRYLIKTRGQQVTLSCSPISGHRSVSWYQQTPGQGLQFLFEYFSETQRNKGNFPGRFSGRQFSNSRSEMNVSTLELGDSALYLCASSLSQGYYEQYFGPGTRLTVT.

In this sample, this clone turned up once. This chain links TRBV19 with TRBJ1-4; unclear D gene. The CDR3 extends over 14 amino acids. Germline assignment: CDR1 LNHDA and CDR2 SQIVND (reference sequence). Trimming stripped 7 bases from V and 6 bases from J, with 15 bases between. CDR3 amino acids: CASTSGVRHEKLFF. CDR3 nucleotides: TGTGCCAGTACCTCCGGGGTGAGGCATGAAAAACTGTTTTTT. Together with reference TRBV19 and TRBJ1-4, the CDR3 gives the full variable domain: DGGITQSPKYLFRKEGQNVTLSCEQNLNHDAMYWYRQDPGQGLRLIYYSQIVNDFQKGDIAEGYSVSREKKESFPLTVTSAQKNPTAFYLCASTSGVRHEKLFFGSGTQLSVL.